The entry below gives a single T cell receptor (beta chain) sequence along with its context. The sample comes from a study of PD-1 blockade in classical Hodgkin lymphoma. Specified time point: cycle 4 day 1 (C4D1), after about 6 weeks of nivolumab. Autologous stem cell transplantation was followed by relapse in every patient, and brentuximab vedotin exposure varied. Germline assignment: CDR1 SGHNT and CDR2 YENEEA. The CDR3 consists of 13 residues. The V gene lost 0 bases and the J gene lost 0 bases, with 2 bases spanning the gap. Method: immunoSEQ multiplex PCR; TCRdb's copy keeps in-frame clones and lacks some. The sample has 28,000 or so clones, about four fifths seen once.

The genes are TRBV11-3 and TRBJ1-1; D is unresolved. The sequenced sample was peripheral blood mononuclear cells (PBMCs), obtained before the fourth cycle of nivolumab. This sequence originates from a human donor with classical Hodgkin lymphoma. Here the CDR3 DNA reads TGTGCCAGCAGCTTAGATCTGAACACTGAAGCTTTCTTT. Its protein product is CASSLDLNTEAFF.